Listed below are T cell receptor beta chains from one sample, sequenced in a study of blood T cell repertoires in COVID-19. Assay: immunoSEQ multiplex PCR; the TCRdb copy retains only in-frame clones and omits some. The sample lists around 250,000 clones; roughly four fifths were seen once. What was sequenced was PBMCs or T cells enriched from blood (not recorded which). All receptors come from a man aged 35 to 55 who had been exposed to COVID-19. The CDR3 runs from the conserved cysteine through the conserved F or W. The order of the fields is J gene, D gene, clone size, V gene, CDR3 DNA, CDR3 protein. A D gene is named only where the DNA matches it firmly. Where a row states a size, it is once, few, many or the class of an expanded clone; other rows omit it.

j_call: TRBJ1-2; d_call: .; clone_size: .; v_call: TRBV5-1; cdr3_nt: TGCGCCAGCAGCTTGGGGGGAGACTATGGCTACACCTTC; cdr3_aa: CASSLGGDYGYTF
j_call: TRBJ1-2; d_call: .; clone_size: .; v_call: TRBV25-1; cdr3_nt: TGTGCCAGCAGTCTACAGGGAAACGGGGGCTACACCTTC; cdr3_aa: CASSLQGNGGYTF
j_call: TRBJ2-2; d_call: TRBD2; clone_size: .; v_call: TRBV9; cdr3_nt: TGTGCCAGCAATTTGAGGGAGGGCCCAACCGGGGAGCTGTTTTTT; cdr3_aa: CASNLREGPTGELFF
j_call: TRBJ1-1; d_call: .; clone_size: .; v_call: TRBV11-1; cdr3_nt: TGTGCCAGCAGCTTGGGGGGAAAAGCTGAAGCTTTCTTT; cdr3_aa: CASSLGGKAEAFF
j_call: TRBJ1-2; d_call: .; clone_size: .; v_call: TRBV12-3/TRBV12-4; cdr3_nt: TGTGCCAGCGGTGCCCGAGTCCGTGGCTACACCTTC; cdr3_aa: CASGARVRGYTF
j_call: TRBJ1-2; d_call: TRBD1; clone_size: .; v_call: TRBV5-1; cdr3_nt: TGCGCCAGCAGCTTGATAAACAGGGGAATGAATGGCTACACCTTC; cdr3_aa: CASSLINRGMNGYTF
j_call: TRBJ2-7; d_call: .; clone_size: .; v_call: TRBV21-1; cdr3_nt: TGTGCCAGCAGCGTAGGACCGGGACTAGTTTCCTACGAGCAGTACTTC; cdr3_aa: CASSVGPGLVSYEQYF
j_call: TRBJ2-1; d_call: TRBD2; clone_size: few; v_call: TRBV6-6; cdr3_nt: TGTGCCAGCAGTTCCGGGACTAGCATGATCAATGAGCAGTTCTTC; cdr3_aa: CASSSGTSMINEQFF
j_call: TRBJ1-5; d_call: .; clone_size: .; v_call: TRBV21-1; cdr3_nt: TGTGCCAGCAGCAAAGACGGGATGCAGGGGGATTCGCGGGTGGGGCCCCAGCATTTT; cdr3_aa: CASSKDGMQGDSRVGPQHF
j_call: TRBJ1-5; d_call: .; clone_size: .; v_call: TRBV7-6; cdr3_nt: TGTGCCAGCAGCTCCAACAGGGAGTCGAATCAGCCCCAGCATTTT; cdr3_aa: CASSSNRESNQPQHF
j_call: TRBJ1-1; d_call: .; clone_size: .; v_call: TRBV11-2; cdr3_nt: TGTGCCAGCAGCTCGGGGGTGGGGAACACTGAAGCTTTCTTT; cdr3_aa: CASSSGVGNTEAFF
j_call: TRBJ2-7; d_call: .; clone_size: .; v_call: TRBV11-2; cdr3_nt: TGTGCCAGCAAACCCACAGACAACTCCTACGAGCAGTACTTC; cdr3_aa: CASKPTDNSYEQYF
j_call: TRBJ2-1; d_call: .; clone_size: .; v_call: TRBV24-1; cdr3_nt: TGTGCCACTTCGATGGGGGGATATGAGCAGTTCTTC; cdr3_aa: CATSMGGYEQFF
j_call: TRBJ2-6; d_call: .; clone_size: .; v_call: TRBV6-2/TRBV6-3; cdr3_nt: TGTGCCAGCAGTTCGCAGTTTGGGGCCAACGTCCTGACTTTC; cdr3_aa: CASSSQFGANVLTF
j_call: TRBJ2-5; d_call: .; clone_size: .; v_call: TRBV5-4; cdr3_nt: TGTGCCAGCAGCTGGGATCTAGGGGACCAAGAGACCCAGTACTTC; cdr3_aa: CASSWDLGDQETQYF